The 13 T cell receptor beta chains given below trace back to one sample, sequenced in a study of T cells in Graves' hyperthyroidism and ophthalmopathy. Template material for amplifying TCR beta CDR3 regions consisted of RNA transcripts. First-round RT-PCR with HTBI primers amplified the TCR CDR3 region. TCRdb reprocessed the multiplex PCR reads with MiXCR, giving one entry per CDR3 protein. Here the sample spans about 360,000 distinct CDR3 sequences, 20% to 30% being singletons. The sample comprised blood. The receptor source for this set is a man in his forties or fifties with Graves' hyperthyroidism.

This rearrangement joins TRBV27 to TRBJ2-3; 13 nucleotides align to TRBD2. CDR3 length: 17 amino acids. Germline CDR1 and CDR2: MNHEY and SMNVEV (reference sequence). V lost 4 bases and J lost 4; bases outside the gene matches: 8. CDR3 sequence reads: CASSSRLAGGGPDTQYF. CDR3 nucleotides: TGTGCCAGCAGTTCCAGACTAGCGGGGGGCGGCCCAGATACGCAGTATTTT.

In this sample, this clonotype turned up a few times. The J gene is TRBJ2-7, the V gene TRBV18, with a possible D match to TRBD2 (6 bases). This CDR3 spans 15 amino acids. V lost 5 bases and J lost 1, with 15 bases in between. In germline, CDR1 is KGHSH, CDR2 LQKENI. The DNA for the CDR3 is TGTGCCAGCTCAGGGCGGGACGTCTTATCCTACGAGCAGTACTTC. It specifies CASSGRDVLSYEQYF.

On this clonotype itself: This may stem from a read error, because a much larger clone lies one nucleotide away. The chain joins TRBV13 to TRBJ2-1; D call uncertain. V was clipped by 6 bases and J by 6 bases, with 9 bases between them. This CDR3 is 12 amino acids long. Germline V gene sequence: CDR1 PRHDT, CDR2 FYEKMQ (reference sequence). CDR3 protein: CASSGLRNEQFF. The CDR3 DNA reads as TGTGCCAGCAGTGGGCTTCGCAATGAGCAGTTCTTC.

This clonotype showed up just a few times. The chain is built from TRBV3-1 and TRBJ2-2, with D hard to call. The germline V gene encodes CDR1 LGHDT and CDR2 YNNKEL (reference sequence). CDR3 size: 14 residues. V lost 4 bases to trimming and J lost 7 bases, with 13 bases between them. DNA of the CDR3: TGTGCCAGCAGCCCCGAGGCAACCCGCGGGGAGCTGTTTTTT. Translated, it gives CASSPEATRGELFF.

The CDR3 region is CASSSAGTPTDTQYF. The DNA of the CDR3 is TGTGCCAGCAGCTCGGCCGGGACACCCACAGATACGCAGTATTTT. The V and J genes are TRBV9 and TRBJ2-3, with D perhaps TRBD1 (6 bases). The CDR3 sequence is 15 residues long. Trimming left V 4 bases short and J 2 bases short, with 14 bases between. The germline CDR1 and CDR2 sequences are SGDLS and YYNGEE.

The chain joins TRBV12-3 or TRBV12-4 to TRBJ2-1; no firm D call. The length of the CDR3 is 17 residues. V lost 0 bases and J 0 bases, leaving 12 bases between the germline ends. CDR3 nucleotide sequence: TGTGCCAGCAGTTTAGCTAGCAGGCCAATCTCCTACAATGAGCAGTTCTTC. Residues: CASSLASRPISYNEQFF.

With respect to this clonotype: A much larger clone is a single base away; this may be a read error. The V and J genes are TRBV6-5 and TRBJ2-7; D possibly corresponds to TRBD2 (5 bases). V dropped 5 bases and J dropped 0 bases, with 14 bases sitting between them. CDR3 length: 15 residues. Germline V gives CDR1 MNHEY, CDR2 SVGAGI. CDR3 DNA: TGTGCCAGCAGTCACCAGGATGGGAGCTCCTACGAGCAGTACTTC. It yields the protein CASSHQDGSSYEQYF.

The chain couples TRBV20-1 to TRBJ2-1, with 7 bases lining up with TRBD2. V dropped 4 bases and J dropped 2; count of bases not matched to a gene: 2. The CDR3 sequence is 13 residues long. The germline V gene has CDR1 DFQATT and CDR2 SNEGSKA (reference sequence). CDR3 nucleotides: TGCAGTGCTAAGGCGGGGGCCTACAATGAGCAGTTCTTC. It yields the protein CSAKAGAYNEQFF.

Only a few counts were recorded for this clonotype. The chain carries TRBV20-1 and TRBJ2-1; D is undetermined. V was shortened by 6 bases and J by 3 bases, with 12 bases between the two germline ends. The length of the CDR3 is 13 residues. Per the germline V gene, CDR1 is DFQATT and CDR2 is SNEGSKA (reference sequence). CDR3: CSAKREVYNEQFF. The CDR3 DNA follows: TGCAGTGCCAAAAGAGAGGTCTACAATGAGCAGTTCTTC.

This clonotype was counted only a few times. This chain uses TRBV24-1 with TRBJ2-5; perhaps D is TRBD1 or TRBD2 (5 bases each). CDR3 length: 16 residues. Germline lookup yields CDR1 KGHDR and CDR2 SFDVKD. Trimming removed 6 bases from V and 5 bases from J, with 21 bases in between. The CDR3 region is CATSPRSLGDPETQYF. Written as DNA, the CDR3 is TGTGCCACCAGTCCCCGCTCCCTGGGGGATCCCGAGACCCAGTACTTC.

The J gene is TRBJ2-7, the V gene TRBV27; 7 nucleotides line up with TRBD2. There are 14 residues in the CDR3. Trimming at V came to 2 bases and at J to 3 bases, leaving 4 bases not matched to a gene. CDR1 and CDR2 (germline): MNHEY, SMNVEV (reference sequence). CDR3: CASSLRGLVYEQYF. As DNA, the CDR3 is TGTGCCAGCAGTTTACGAGGACTAGTCTACGAGCAGTACTTC.

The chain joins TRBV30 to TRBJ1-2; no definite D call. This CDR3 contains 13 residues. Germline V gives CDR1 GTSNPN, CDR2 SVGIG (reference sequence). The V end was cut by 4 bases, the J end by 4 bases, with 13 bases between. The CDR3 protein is CAWKGLETYGYTF. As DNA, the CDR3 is TGTGCCTGGAAGGGTTTGGAGACCTATGGCTACACCTTC.

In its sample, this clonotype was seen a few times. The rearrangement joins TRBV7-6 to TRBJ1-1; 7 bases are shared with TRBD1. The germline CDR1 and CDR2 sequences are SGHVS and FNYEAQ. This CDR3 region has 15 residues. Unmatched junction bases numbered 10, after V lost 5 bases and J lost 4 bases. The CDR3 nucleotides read TGTGCCAGCAGCCAACACCGACAGGGTCCCACTGAAGCTTTCTTT. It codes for CASSQHRQGPTEAFF.